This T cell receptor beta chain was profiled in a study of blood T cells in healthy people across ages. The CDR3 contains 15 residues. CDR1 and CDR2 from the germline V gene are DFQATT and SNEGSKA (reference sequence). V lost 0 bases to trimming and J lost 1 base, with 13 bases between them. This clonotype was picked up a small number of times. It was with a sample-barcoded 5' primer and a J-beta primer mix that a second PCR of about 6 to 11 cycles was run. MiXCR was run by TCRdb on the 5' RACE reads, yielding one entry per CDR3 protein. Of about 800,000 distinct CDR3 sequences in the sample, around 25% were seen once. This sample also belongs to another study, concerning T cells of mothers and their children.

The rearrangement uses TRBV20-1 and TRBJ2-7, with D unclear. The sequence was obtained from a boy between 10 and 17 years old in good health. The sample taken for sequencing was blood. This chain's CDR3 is CSARDLSAASYEQYF. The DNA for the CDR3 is TGCAGTGCTAGAGATTTGAGTGCGGCTTCCTACGAGCAGTACTTC.